A single sample is the source of the 20 T cell receptor beta chains below, sequenced in a study of OX40 agonist ivuxolimab in advanced cancers. The table came from immunoSEQ multiplex PCR; TCRdb's copy has only in-frame clones and leaves some out. The table includes about 40,000 clones, more than 75% detected once. Sequences were derived from CD4+ or CD8+ T cells sorted from blood, sampled in a trial of the OX40 agonist ivuxolimab. The receptors come from an adult with an advanced solid tumor such as melanoma, head and neck, liver or kidney cancer.

V is TRBV29-1 and J is TRBJ2-2; D may be TRBD1 or TRBD2 (5 bases each). This CDR3 has 14 amino acids. V was trimmed by 6 bases and J by 4 bases, leaving 15 bases between them. CDR1 and CDR2 from the germline V gene are SQVTM and ANQGSEA. This CDR3 is CSVGSGRVTGELFF. In DNA form, the CDR3 reads TGCAGCGTGGGGTCGGGGCGCGTCACCGGGGAGCTGTTTTTT.

The chain joins TRBV9 to TRBJ2-1, with 7 bases that match TRBD2. CDR1 is SGDLS and CDR2 is YYNGEE in the germline V gene. The trim removed 4 bases at V and 2 bases at J, leaving 12 bases unmatched. The CDR3 loop spans 17 amino acids. The CDR3 nucleotides are TGTGCCAGCAGCCTCCGGACTAGAGAGTCAACCTACAATGAGCAGTTCTTC. Protein sequence: CASSLRTRESTYNEQFF.

The rearrangement uses TRBV15 and TRBJ2-7, with TRBD2 matching over 7 bases. The CDR3 runs 14 residues. From germline, CDR1 is LNHNV and CDR2 YYDKDF (reference sequence). V was pared by 5 bases and J by 2 bases, with 6 bases of the junction left unmatched. The CDR3 DNA sequence: TGTGCCACCAGCTCCTCCCGGGGGGCCTACGAGCAGTACTTC. Amino acids: CATSSSRGAYEQYF.

The chain carries TRBV9 and TRBJ1-4; D gene unclear. V was trimmed by 0 bases and J by 5 bases, leaving 5 bases between them. The germline V gene has CDR1 SGDLS and CDR2 YYNGEE. The CDR3 covers 13 residues. The CDR3 DNA is TGTGCCAGCAGCGTAGCCAGGAATGAAAAACTGTTTTTT. Protein: CASSVARNEKLFF. Looking up the rest from reference TRBV9 and TRBJ1-4 gives the full variable domain: DSGVTQTPKHLITATGQRVTLRCSPRSGDLSVYWYQQSLDQGLQFLIQYYNGEERAKGNILERFSAQQFPDLHSELNLSSLELGDSALYFCASSVARNEKLFFGSGTQLSVL.

This clone appeared a single time. The CDR3 DNA is TGTGCCAGTAGTACAGTCCTAACCGGGGAGCTGTTTTTT. This gives the protein CASSTVLTGELFF. The V and J genes are TRBV19 and TRBJ2-2; D not resolved. Germline values: CDR1 LNHDA, CDR2 SQIVND (reference sequence). V was clipped by 4 bases and J by 5 bases, with 8 bases between them. The CDR3 loop spans 13 amino acids.

This clone was found many times. The rearrangement links TRBV5-6 to TRBJ1-6, with D possibly matching TRBD1 (6 bases). The ends were cut back, 4 bases at V and 7 bases at J, with 15 bases in the middle. The germline CDR1 and CDR2 sequences are SGHDT and YYEEEE. The CDR3 totals 15 residues. The CDR3 reads CASSVTGAFNSPLHF. CDR3 coding DNA: TGTGCCAGCAGCGTAACGGGGGCATTCAATTCACCCCTCCACTTT.

The chain is built from TRBV4-1 and TRBJ2-5; 7 bases align to TRBD2. Germline-derived CDR1 and CDR2 are MGHRA and YSYEKL. CDR3 length: 16 amino acids. J gave up 1 base and V 1 base, and 6 bases lay outside the gene matches. This chain's CDR3 is CASSQGKGGSQETQYF. As DNA, the CDR3 is TGCGCCAGCAGCCAAGGAAAGGGAGGGTCCCAAGAGACCCAGTACTTC.

This clone was seen once. The gene calls are TRBV6-5 and TRBJ2-7; 7 nucleotides align to TRBD1. Germline V gives CDR1 MNHEY, CDR2 SVGAGI. The ends lost 0 bases at V and 6 bases at J; junction bases unmatched: 2. CDR3 length equals 13 residues. CDR3 coding DNA: TGTGCCAGCAGTTACTCTGCAGGGGGCGAGCAGTACTTC. Amino acids: CASSYSAGGEQYF.

The chain employs TRBV6-1 and TRBJ2-7, with D tentatively TRBD2 (5 bases). The CDR3 contains 14 residues. Looked up from germline, CDR1 is MNHNS and CDR2 is SASEGT. The germline V and J ends were trimmed by 1 base and 4 bases, with 11 bases remaining between them. The CDR3 sequence: CASSEEDWRYEQYF. For the CDR3, the DNA is TGTGCCAGCAGTGAAGAGGACTGGAGATACGAGCAGTACTTC.

The chain recombines TRBV18 with TRBJ1-3, with TRBD1 matching over 10 bases. The CDR3 is 17 residues long. Germline V gives CDR1 KGHSH, CDR2 LQKENI. Trimming at V came to 8 bases and at J to 2 bases, leaving 12 bases not matched to a gene. CDR3 bases: TGTGCCAGCCGAGAACTGGGGGACAGGGGTCCTGGAAACACCATATATTTT. Protein: CASRELGDRGPGNTIYF.

The chain combines TRBV9 with TRBJ2-2; tentatively, D is TRBD1 (6 bases). Germline CDR1 is SGDLS and CDR2 is YYNGEE. V gave up 3 bases and J gave up 5 bases, with 11 bases separating them. CDR3 length equals 14 residues. The CDR3 loop is CASSDPDRTGELFF. In DNA, the CDR3 is TGTGCCAGCAGCGACCCCGACAGGACCGGGGAGCTGTTTTTT.

The genes are TRBV29-1 and TRBJ1-1, with a weak D call TRBD1 (6 bases). The CDR3 runs 14 residues. Germline CDR1 reads SQVTM; CDR2 reads ANQGSEA. Between the trimmed V and J ends, which lost 6 bases and 5 bases, there was a span of 19 bases. CDR3 protein: CSVFGSDSWTEAFF. Here the CDR3 DNA reads TGCAGCGTGTTCGGGTCGGACAGCTGGACTGAAGCTTTCTTT.

The V and J genes are TRBV6-6 and TRBJ1-1; no clear D. The germline V gene has CDR1 MNHNY and CDR2 SVGAGI (reference sequence). With 0 bases removed from V and 0 bases from J, the gap between germline ends came to 8 bases. The CDR3 spans 15 residues. The CDR3 protein is CASSYSKILNTEAFF. CDR3 nucleotides: TGTGCCAGCAGTTACTCGAAAATATTGAACACTGAAGCTTTCTTT.

This clone was seen a single time. The rearrangement uses TRBV27 and TRBJ2-5; weak D call: TRBD1 (6 bases). V was clipped by 5 bases and J by 2 bases, with 9 bases between them. The CDR3 loop spans 13 amino acids. Germline V CDR1 and CDR2: MNHEY, SMNVEV (reference sequence). The CDR3 protein is CASSRDMQETQYF. The CDR3 nucleotides are TGTGCCAGCAGTCGGGACATGCAAGAGACCCAGTACTTC.

This chain uses TRBV15 with TRBJ2-5; 8 bases map to TRBD2. V was pared by 5 bases and J by 2 bases, with 7 bases of the junction left unmatched. CDR1 is LNHNV and CDR2 is YYDKDF in the germline V gene (reference sequence). The CDR3 has 15 amino acids. CDR3 loop: CATSPPPGGQETQYF. DNA for the CDR3: TGTGCCACCAGCCCCCCCCCGGGGGGGCAAGAGACCCAGTACTTC. Full variable domain (missing parts from reference TRBV15 and TRBJ2-5): DAMVIQNPRYQVTQFGKPVTLSCSQTLNHNVMYWYQQKSSQAPKLLFHYYDKDFNNEADTPDNFQSRRPNTSFCFLDIRSPGLGDTAMYLCATSPPPGGQETQYFGPGTRLLVL.

The CDR3 nucleotides read TGTGCCAGTAGTATATGGACAGGGGGGTCCTACGAGCAGTACTTC. It specifies CASSIWTGGSYEQYF. The chain couples TRBV19 to TRBJ2-7; 10 bases are a match to TRBD1. V lost 2 bases and J lost 1; bases outside the gene matches: 2. Germline loops: CDR1 LNHDA, CDR2 SQIVND (reference sequence). This CDR3 spans 15 amino acids.

The chain links TRBV5-4 to TRBJ2-5; TRBD1 matches at 11 bases. The J call is uncertain, as TRBJ2-7 better fits the DNA end. The CDR3 sequence is 14 residues long. Germline V lookup: CDR1 SGHNT, CDR2 YYREEE (reference sequence). The CDR3 loop is CASSSGTGGYEQYF. CDR3 nucleotide sequence: TGTGCCAGCAGCTCCGGGACAGGGGGCTACGAGCAGTACTTC.

V is TRBV6-6 and J is TRBJ2-4, with TRBD1 identical over 7 bases. Looked up from germline, CDR1 is MNHNY and CDR2 is SVGAGI (reference sequence). The CDR3 has 14 residues. The V segment lost 0 bases and the J segment 4 bases; nucleotides outside the gene matches: 0. The CDR3 DNA sequence: TGTGCCAGCAGTTACTCGGGACAGAAAAACATTCAGTACTTC. Its translation is CASSYSGQKNIQYF.

This rearrangement joins TRBV15 to TRBJ1-5; 7 nucleotides line up with TRBD1. Germline CDR1 and CDR2: LNHNV and YYDKDF (reference sequence). The CDR3 totals 14 residues. V was pared by 2 bases and J by 4 bases, with 2 bases of the junction left unmatched. The CDR3 sequence is CATSRNRGNQPQHF. The CDR3 nucleotides read TGTGCCACCAGCAGAAACAGGGGTAATCAGCCCCAGCATTTT. Looking up the rest from reference TRBV15 and TRBJ1-5 gives the full variable domain: DAMVIQNPRYQVTQFGKPVTLSCSQTLNHNVMYWYQQKSSQAPKLLFHYYDKDFNNEADTPDNFQSRRPNTSFCFLDIRSPGLGDTAMYLCATSRNRGNQPQHFGDGTRLSIL.

The rearrangement links TRBV12-5 to TRBJ1-2, with a possible D match to TRBD1 (6 bases). Deletions cut 0 bases from V and 4 bases from J, with 24 bases between. Germline V lookup: CDR1 LGHNT, CDR2 FRNRAP. This CDR3 has 19 amino acids. The DNA for the CDR3 is TGTGCTAGTGGTTTGGTACTCTACTTGGACAGTCGAGGACCCTATGGCTACACCTTC. It specifies CASGLVLYLDSRGPYGYTF.